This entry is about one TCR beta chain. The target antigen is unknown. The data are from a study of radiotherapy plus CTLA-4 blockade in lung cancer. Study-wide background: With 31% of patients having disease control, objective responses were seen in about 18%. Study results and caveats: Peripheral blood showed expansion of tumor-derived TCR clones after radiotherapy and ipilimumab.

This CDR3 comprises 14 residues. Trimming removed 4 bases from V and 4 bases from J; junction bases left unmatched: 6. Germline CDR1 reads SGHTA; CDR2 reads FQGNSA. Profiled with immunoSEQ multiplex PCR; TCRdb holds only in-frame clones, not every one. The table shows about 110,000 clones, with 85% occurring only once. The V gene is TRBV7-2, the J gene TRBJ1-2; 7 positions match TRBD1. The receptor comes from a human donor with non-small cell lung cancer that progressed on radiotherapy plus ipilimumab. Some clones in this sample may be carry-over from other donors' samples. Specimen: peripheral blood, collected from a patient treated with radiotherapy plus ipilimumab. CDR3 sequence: CASSSLGTVYGYTF. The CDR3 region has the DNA TGTGCCAGCAGCTCCCTGGGGACAGTCTATGGCTACACCTTC. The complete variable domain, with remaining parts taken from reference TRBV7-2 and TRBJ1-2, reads GAGVSQSPSNKVTEKGKDVELRCDPISGHTALYWYRQSLGQGLEFLIYFQGNSAPDKSGLPSDRFSAERTGGSVSTLTIQRTQQEDSAVYLCASSSLGTVYGYTFGSGTRLTVV.